This TCR beta chain was recorded in a study of shared clonotypes between healthy human individuals. The study's findings and limits: Clonotypes shared by all four sorted-subset donors had higher generation probabilities than non-shared clonotypes.

TCRdb's table, derived via immunoSEQ multiplex PCR, lists solely in-frame clones and lacks some. Of 180,000 or so clones in the sample, 90% to 95% are singletons; the top ten hold about 0.067%. Details on this clone: Its specificity is unknown.

The CDR3 length is 13 residues. Germline CDR1 reads MGHDK; CDR2 reads SYGVNS. V was trimmed by 5 bases and J by 8 bases, leaving 15 bases between them. Participating donors were healthy, HIV-negative adults free of recent acute infections or vaccinations. The clonotype was recovered from a woman in her twenties or thirties in good health. The chain couples TRBV25-1 to TRBJ1-2; D is unresolved. Specimen: naive CD4+ T cells sorted from blood. Subset indicated: CD45RA+ positively selected. CDR3 coding DNA: TGTGCCAGCAGTTACGCAGGACTTTCCGGCTACACCTTC. Translation: CASSYAGLSGYTF.